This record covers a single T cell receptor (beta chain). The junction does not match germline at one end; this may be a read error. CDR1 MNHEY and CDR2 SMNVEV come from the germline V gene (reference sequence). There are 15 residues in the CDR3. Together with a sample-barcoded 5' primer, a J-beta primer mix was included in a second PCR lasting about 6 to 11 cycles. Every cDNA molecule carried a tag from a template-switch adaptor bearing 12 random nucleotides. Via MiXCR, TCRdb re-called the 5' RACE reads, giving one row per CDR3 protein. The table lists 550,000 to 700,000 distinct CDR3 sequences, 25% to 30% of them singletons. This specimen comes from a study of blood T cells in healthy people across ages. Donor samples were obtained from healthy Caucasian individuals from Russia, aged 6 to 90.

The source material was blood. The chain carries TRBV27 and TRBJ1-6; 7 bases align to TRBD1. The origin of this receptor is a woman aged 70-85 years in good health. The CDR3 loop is CASSLRDRDNPPLHF. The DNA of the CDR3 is TGTGCCAGCAGTTTAAGGGACAGAGATAATCCACCCCTCCACTTT.